The entry below gives a single T cell receptor (beta chain) sequence along with its context. What it binds is unknown. At one boundary the junction diverges from the germline segment, which might be a read error. The data belong to a study of T cells in Graves' hyperthyroidism and ophthalmopathy. Study in general: Staff took peripheral blood when the initial diagnosis was made, before any treatment began.

General study findings and limits: The majority of expanded thyroid clonotypes above 0.001 also appeared in blood.

RNA transcripts yielded amplified TCR beta CDR3 regions. An initial round of RT-PCR targeting the TCR CDR3 relied on the HTBI primer set. TCRdb re-analysed the multiplex PCR reads in MiXCR, keeping a single row per CDR3 protein. Here the sample spans around 500,000 distinct CDR3 sequences, around 13% being singletons. This CDR3 is built from 16 residues. Germline CDR1 and CDR2: SQVTM and ANQGSEA. The sample consisted of blood. The source of this sequence is a woman in her 40s with Graves' hyperthyroidism. This chain links TRBV29-1 with TRBJ2-5; 14 positions agree with TRBD2. As DNA, the CDR3 is TGCAGCGTCCCCGGGACTAGCGGGGGCTCCCAAGAGACCCAGTGCTTC. Translated: CSVPGTSGGSQETQCF.